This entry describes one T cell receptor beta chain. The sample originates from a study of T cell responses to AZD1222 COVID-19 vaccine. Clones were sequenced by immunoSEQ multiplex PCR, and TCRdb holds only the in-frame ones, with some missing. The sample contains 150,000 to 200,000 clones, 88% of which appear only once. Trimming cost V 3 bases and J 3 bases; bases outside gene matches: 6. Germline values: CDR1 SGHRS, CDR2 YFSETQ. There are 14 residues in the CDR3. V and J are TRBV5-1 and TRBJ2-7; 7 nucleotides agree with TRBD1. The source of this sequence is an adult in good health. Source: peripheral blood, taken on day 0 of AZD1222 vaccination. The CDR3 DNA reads TGCGCCAGCAGCTCGAAGGACAGGTACTACGAGCAGTACTTC. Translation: CASSSKDRYYEQYF.